This is a list of T cell receptor beta chains from one sample in a study of intratumoral heterogeneity in liver cancer. Profiling relied on immunoSEQ multiplex PCR, and the TCRdb table lists in-frame clones only, not all of them. The data contain 5,000 to 7,500 clones, 60% to 75% of them singletons. The material sequenced was tumor tissue, taken before any cancer treatment. These receptors came from an older woman with hepatocellular carcinoma. CDR3s include the opening cysteine and the closing phenylalanine or tryptophan. D genes are given only for firm matches. Clone size is shown for a subset of rows, as once, few, many or a class of expanded clone.

>few|TRBD1|TRBV5-5|TRBJ1-4
TGTGCCAGCAGCTTACGGGACAGGGGAGAAAAACTGTTTTTT
CASSLRDRGEKLFF
>.|.|TRBV4-1|TRBJ1-5
TGCGCCAGCAGCCAAGTGACGGGCTTAGTTGGTCCCCAGCATTTT
CASSQVTGLVGPQHF
>large|.|TRBV19|TRBJ2-7
TGTGCCAGTAGTATAGATAAAGCCTACGAGCAGTACTTC
CASSIDKAYEQYF
>.|TRBD1|TRBV10-3|TRBJ2-5
TGTGCCATCAGTGAGGGAGACAGGGGGCAGACCCAGTACTTC
CAISEGDRGQTQYF
>.|TRBD1|TRBV19|TRBJ1-1
TGTGCCAGTAGTATAGAGGCAGGGGGCCCCAACACTGAAGCTTTCTTT
CASSIEAGGPNTEAFF
>large|TRBD1|TRBV5-4|TRBJ1-2
TGTGCCAGCAGCTTGGGTGGGACAGGGGGCTCCTATGGCTACACCTTC
CASSLGGTGGSYGYTF
>.|.|TRBV5-1|TRBJ2-5
TGCGCCAGCAGCCCTGAAGAGACCCAGTACTTC
CASSPEETQYF
>.|TRBD1|TRBV18|TRBJ2-3
TGTGCCAGCTTCCGGGACAGGGGACCAGATACGCAGTATTTT
CASFRDRGPDTQYF
>.|TRBD2|TRBV6-6|TRBJ2-1
TGTGCCAGTCAGACTAGCGGGAGCTCCAATGAGCAGTTCTTC
CASQTSGSSNEQFF
>.|.|TRBV6-1|TRBJ2-6
TGTGCCAGCAGTGAAACAGGGTCCGGGGCCAACGTCCTGACTTTC
CASSETGSGANVLTF
>.|.|TRBV19|TRBJ2-4
TGTGCCACCCATTCCCGGGAGGGGGCGTCGAACATTCAGTACTTC
CATHSREGASNIQYF
>.|.|TRBV6-6|TRBJ2-7
TGTGCCAGCAGTTACACCGGGAGTTCCTACGAGCAGTACTTC
CASSYTGSSYEQYF
>large|TRBD1|TRBV7-9|TRBJ2-3
TGTGCCAGCAGCTCCGGGACAGGGGGCGATACGCAGTATTTT
CASSSGTGGDTQYF
>.|TRBD2|TRBV3-1/TRBV3-2|TRBJ2-5
TGTGCCAGCAGCCAAGATCTTGATAGCGGGAGTTTGGAGACCCAGTACTTC
CASSQDLDSGSLETQYF
>.|.|TRBV28|TRBJ1-2
TGTGCCAGCAGTTCGGCCTATGGCTACACCTTC
CASSSAYGYTF
>few|.|TRBV18|TRBJ2-3
TGTGCCAGCTCACCGGAACAGGGAATCACAGATACGCAGTATTTT
CASSPEQGITDTQYF
>few|.|TRBV2|TRBJ1-3
TGTGCCAGCAGTGATTCTCCGGGAGTCTCTGGAAACACCATATATTTT
CASSDSPGVSGNTIYF
>.|.|TRBV6-5|TRBJ2-2
TGTGCCAGCAGTTACCCCGGGGGGCAGGTCACCGGGGAGCTGTTTTTT
CASSYPGGQVTGELFF
>.|TRBD2|TRBV15|TRBJ2-1
TGTGCCACCAGTGGAGACCTAGCGGGAGGGAAATACAATGAGCAGTTCTTC
CATSGDLAGGKYNEQFF
>.|TRBD1|TRBV28|TRBJ1-5
TGTGCCAGCACTTTTTGGGGGACAGGGACTCTTAGGGGCAATCAGCCCCAGCATTTT
CASTFWGTGTLRGNQPQHF
>.|.|TRBV20-1|TRBJ2-7
TGCAGTGCTGAAAGAGGGGAGCAGTACTTC
CSAERGEQYF
>.|.|TRBV19|TRBJ1-3
TGTGCCAGTAGCCGGGACGGCGGCTCTGGAAACACCATATATTTT
CASSRDGGSGNTIYF
>medium-sized|.|TRBV28|TRBJ2-7
TGTGCCAGCAGTCTGACCGGGCGGGTGTACTACGAGCAGTACTTC
CASSLTGRVYYEQYF
>.|TRBD2|TRBV27|TRBJ2-7
TGTGCCAGCAGTTTGGTCGGGGAGGGACCCGCTCTCTACGAGCAGTACTTC
CASSLVGEGPALYEQYF
>.|.|TRBV30|TRBJ2-7
TGTGCCTGGAGTGTACGCGGAGAAGCGCAGTACTTC
CAWSVRGEAQYF
>medium-sized|.|TRBV15|TRBJ2-5
TGTGCCACCAGCCAACAGGGAGGGGGATTCCAAGAGACCCAGTACTTC
CATSQQGGGFQETQYF
>.|TRBD2|TRBV5-6|TRBJ2-1
TGTGCCAGCAGCGCCGGACTAGCGGGAGGGCTGTATGAGCAGTTCTTC
CASSAGLAGGLYEQFF
>.|.|TRBV21-1|TRBJ2-7
TGTGCCAGCAGCAAAGTCGGGAGACTGCAATACGAGCAGTACTTC
CASSKVGRLQYEQYF
>.|.|TRBV28|TRBJ2-7
TGTGCCACCTATCGGACAAATTCCTACGAGCAGTACTTC
CATYRTNSYEQYF
>.|.|TRBV6-1|TRBJ2-1
TGTGCCAGCAGTGCTCTAGTTGCGGGAAGCTCCTACAATGAGCAGTTCTTC
CASSALVAGSSYNEQFF
>.|TRBD1|TRBV6-8|TRBJ1-2
TGTGCCACCCAGGAGGGGGCGAGCGATCCGTATGGCTACACCTTC
CATQEGASDPYGYTF
>.|TRBD2|TRBV5-1|TRBJ2-3
TGCGCCAGCAGCTTGGCCCTAGCGGGGGTACCCAGCACAGATACGCAGTATTTT
CASSLALAGVPSTDTQYF
>.|.|TRBV5-1|TRBJ1-5
TGCGCCAGCAGCCCAGTACCCACGGGGGGAGGAGGTCAGCCCCAGCATTTT
CASSPVPTGGGGQPQHF
>.|.|TRBV20-1|TRBJ1-2
TGCAGTGCTCGAATGGGACGGGGCTACACCTTC
CSARMGRGYTF
>.|TRBD2|TRBV5-4|TRBJ2-1
TGTGCCAGCAGCTTGGTAGCGGGGAGAAACAATGAGCAGTTCTTC
CASSLVAGRNNEQFF
>.|TRBD1|TRBV6-1|TRBJ1-2
TGTGCCAGCAGTGAAGGGACAGGGTGGGGAACTAACTATGGCTACACCTTC
CASSEGTGWGTNYGYTF
>few|.|TRBV28|TRBJ1-1
TGTGCCAGCAGTTTACTCGGGGCTGAAGCTTTCTTT
CASSLLGAEAFF
>once|.|TRBV4-2|TRBJ2-3
TGTGCCAGCAGCCGGGGAGCAGATACGCAGTATTTT
CASSRGADTQYF
>.|TRBD2|TRBV5-1|TRBJ2-1
TGCGCCAGCAGTCGCGGGAGGGGGACCTACAATGAGCAGTTCTTC
CASSRGRGTYNEQFF
>.|.|TRBV7-2|TRBJ1-6
TGTGCCAGCAGCTTTATTCACGGAAATTCACCCCTCCACTTT
CASSFIHGNSPLHF